This T cell receptor (beta chain) was captured by sequencing in a study of technical replicates of blood from a handful of donors. From germline, CDR1 is WNHNN and CDR2 SYGVQD (reference sequence). This CDR3 is built from 14 residues. The germline V and J ends were trimmed by 3 bases and 0 bases, with 5 bases remaining between them. The assay was immunoSEQ multiplex PCR, and TCRdb's table has in-frame clones only and misses some. The data show about 79,000 clones, 94% seen once. The clonotype comes from a human donor in good health. The chain recombines TRBV10-1 with TRBJ2-2; no firm D call. The sample comprised T cells isolated from PBMCs. Here the CDR3 DNA reads TGCGCCAGCAGTGACGTATCGAACACCGGGGAGCTGTTTTTT. It encodes CASSDVSNTGELFF.